The source of this TCR beta chain is a study of cytomegalovirus exposure and HLA in healthy donors. The PCR ran on 60 Vbeta and 13 Jbeta primers. Using immunoSEQ multiplex PCR, the repertoire was profiled, and TCRdb retains in-frame clones only, with some absent. Altogether 130,000 to 150,000 clones are present, 75% to 90% being singletons, with the ten largest covering roughly 2.9%. Germline assignment: CDR1 SGHTA and CDR2 FQGNSA. This CDR3 spans 14 amino acids. V dropped 5 bases and J dropped 4; count of bases not matched to a gene: 4. The sample holds a few counts of this clone. Additional DNA sequences in this sample encode the identical CDR3.

The sequenced sample was PBMCs. The clonotype originates from a woman between 25 and 40 years old in good health and CMV-seronegative. The chain links TRBV7-2 to TRBJ1-5; 8 positions match TRBD1. The chain's CDR3 is CASSPRTGNQPQHF. For the CDR3, the DNA is TGTGCCAGCAGCCCAAGGACAGGGAATCAGCCCCAGCATTTT.